This TCR beta chain was identified during a study of T cell repertoires in ileal Crohn's disease. Measured with immunoSEQ multiplex PCR; TCRdb has only the in-frame clones, and not every one. The sample has about 8,300 clones; roughly 79% are singletons. The source of this sequence is an adult with Crohn's disease. What was sequenced was ileal tissue.

DNA for the CDR3: TGTGCCAGCAGCGTCGGCAGGGCGCGGAACACTGAAGCTTTCTTT. It codes for CASSVGRARNTEAFF. This chain connects TRBV9 to TRBJ1-1, with D tentatively TRBD1 (5 bases). Germline V gives CDR1 SGDLS, CDR2 YYNGEE. The germline V and J ends were trimmed by 2 bases and 1 base, with 12 bases remaining between them. There are 15 residues in the CDR3.